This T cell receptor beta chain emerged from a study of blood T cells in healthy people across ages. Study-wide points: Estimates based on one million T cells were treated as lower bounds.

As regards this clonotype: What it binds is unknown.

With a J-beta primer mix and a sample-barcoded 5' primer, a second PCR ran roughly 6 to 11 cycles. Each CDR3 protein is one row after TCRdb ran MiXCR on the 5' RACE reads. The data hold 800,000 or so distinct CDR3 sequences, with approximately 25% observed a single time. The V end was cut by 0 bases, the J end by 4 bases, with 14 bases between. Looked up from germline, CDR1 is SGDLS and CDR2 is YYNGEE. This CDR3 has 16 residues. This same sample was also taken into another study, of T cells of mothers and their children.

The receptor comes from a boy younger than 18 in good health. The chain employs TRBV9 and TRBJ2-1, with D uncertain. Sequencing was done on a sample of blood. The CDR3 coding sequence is TGTGCCAGCAGCGTAGGGGTCGGAGCGACATACAATGAGCAGTTCTTC. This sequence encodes CASSVGVGATYNEQFF.